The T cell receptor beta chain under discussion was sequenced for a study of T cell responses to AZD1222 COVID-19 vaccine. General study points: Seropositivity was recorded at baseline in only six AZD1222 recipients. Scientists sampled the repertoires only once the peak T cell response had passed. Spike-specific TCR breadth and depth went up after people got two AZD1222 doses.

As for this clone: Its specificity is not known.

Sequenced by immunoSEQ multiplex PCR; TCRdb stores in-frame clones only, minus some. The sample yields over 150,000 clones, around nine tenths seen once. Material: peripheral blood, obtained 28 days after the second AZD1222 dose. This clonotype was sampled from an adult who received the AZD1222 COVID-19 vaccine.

CDR3 in amino acids: CASSQVFGGSPEETQYF. In nucleotides, the CDR3 is TGTGCCAGCAGCCAAGTCTTCGGGGGGTCCCCGGAAGAGACCCAGTACTTC. V and J are TRBV3-1 (or the pseudogene TRBV3-2) and TRBJ2-5; the match to TRBD2 covers 7 bases. In germline, CDR1 is LGHDT, CDR2 YNNKEL (reference sequence). This CDR3 contains 17 residues. Trimming removed 1 base from V and 3 bases from J; junction bases left unmatched: 11.